This TCR beta chain was captured in a study of T cells expressing NK-cell markers. Study information: Sorted CD3+CD56+NKG2C+, CD3+CD56+NKG2C- and CD3+CD56-NKG2C+ T cells provided the TCR beta repertoires. Points from the study as a whole: These clonotypes additionally ranked first within the CD3+CD56-NKG2C+ fraction of a few donors. It is unclear if expanded NKG2C-expressing clones target HCMV antigens. More than five donors showed dominant NKG2C+ clonotypes comprising roughly 1.0-7.5% of their CD8+ T cells.

TCRdb re-called the 5' RACE reads, yielding one record per CDR3 amino acid sequence without DNA. The clone table shows 250,000 to 300,000 distinct CDR3 sequences, with the ten largest holding roughly 4.2%. Notes on this clonotype: Antigen: not known.

There are 17 residues in the CDR3. This clonotype was sampled from a woman aged 18 to 75 in good health. The specimen was blood T cells: a sorted CD56 or NKG2C T cell subset, CD4+ or CD8+ T cells, or bulk PBMC T cells (not recorded which). The chain has TRBV12-3 or TRBV12-4 and TRBJ2-3; the TRBD1 assignment by TCRdb is unverifiable without DNA. The CDR3 is CASTQGARQSGTDTQYF.